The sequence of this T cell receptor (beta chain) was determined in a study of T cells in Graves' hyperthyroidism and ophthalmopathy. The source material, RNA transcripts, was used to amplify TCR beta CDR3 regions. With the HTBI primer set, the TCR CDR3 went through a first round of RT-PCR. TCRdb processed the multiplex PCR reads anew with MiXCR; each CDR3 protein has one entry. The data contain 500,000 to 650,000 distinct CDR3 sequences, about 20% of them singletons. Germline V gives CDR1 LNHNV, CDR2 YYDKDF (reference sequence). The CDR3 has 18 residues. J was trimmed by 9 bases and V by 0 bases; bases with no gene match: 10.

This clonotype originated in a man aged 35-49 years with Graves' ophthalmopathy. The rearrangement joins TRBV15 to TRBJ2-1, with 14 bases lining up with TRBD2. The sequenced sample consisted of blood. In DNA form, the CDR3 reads TGTGCCACCAGCAGAGAGAGGGGGACTAGCGGGGGAGAAGGTGAGCAGTTCTTC. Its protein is CATSRERGTSGGEGEQFF.